These 5 T cell receptor beta chains came from one sample sequenced in a study of CD8 T cells in ankylosing spondylitis. Study conclusions and caveats: Within ankylosing spondylitis blood, a TCR beta motif made up of roughly eight highly homologous variants appeared to be characteristic.

One entry per CDR3 protein, called by TCRdb with MiXCR from the 5' RACE reads. Of more than 650,000 distinct CDR3 sequences listed, 12% are singletons. Their antigen targets remain unknown. Material for sequencing was blood, either unsorted or a sorted T cell fraction (not recorded which). The receptors derive from a male donor with ankylosing spondylitis.

This clonotype was observed a few times. V and J are TRBV15 and TRBJ1-6; D uncertain. Germline V CDR1 and CDR2: LNHNV, YYDKDF (reference sequence). This CDR3 is 12 amino acids long. The V end lost 2 bases, the J end lost 10 bases, and 6 bases lay between the germline ends. The CDR3 here is CATSRPASPLHF. DNA of the CDR3: TGTGCCACCAGCAGACCCGCGTCACCCCTCCACTTT.

The V and J genes are TRBV20-1 and TRBJ1-1; D may be TRBD1 (5 bases). The length of the CDR3 is 14 residues. V dropped 3 bases and J dropped 4 bases, with 15 bases sitting between them. Germline assignment: CDR1 DFQATT and CDR2 SNEGSKA (reference sequence). The CDR3 loop is CSASRGARGTEAFF. Here the CDR3 DNA reads TGCAGTGCTAGTCGCGGGGCGCGGGGCACTGAAGCTTTCTTT.

This chain links TRBV20-1 with TRBJ2-1, with D possibly matching TRBD2 (6 bases). The germline V and J ends were trimmed by 5 bases and 13 bases, with 27 bases remaining between them. Germline values: CDR1 DFQATT, CDR2 SNEGSKA (reference sequence). The CDR3 runs to 15 residues. The CDR3 nucleotides read TGCAGTGCTCGACGGCCGGGACTCGCGCCAATTAGACAGTTCTTC. Its translation is CSARRPGLAPIRQFF.

The chain employs TRBV6-5 and TRBJ2-7, with D perhaps TRBD2 (6 bases). With 0 bases removed from V and 3 bases from J, the gap between germline ends came to 15 bases. Germline values: CDR1 MNHEY, CDR2 SVGAGI. There are 16 residues in the CDR3. CDR3: CASSYSYAGRVYEQYF. CDR3 DNA: TGTGCCAGCAGTTACTCGTACGCGGGAAGAGTCTACGAGCAGTACTTC.

This clonotype appeared a few times. The chain uses TRBV10-3 and TRBJ1-4; no clear D gene. This CDR3 is built from 13 residues. The ends were cut back, 4 bases at V and 5 bases at J, with 8 bases in the middle. From germline, CDR1 is ENHRY and CDR2 SYGVKD. CDR3 sequence reads: CAISGPPNEKLFF. CDR3 nucleotide sequence: TGTGCCATCAGTGGGCCTCCCAATGAAAAACTGTTTTTT.